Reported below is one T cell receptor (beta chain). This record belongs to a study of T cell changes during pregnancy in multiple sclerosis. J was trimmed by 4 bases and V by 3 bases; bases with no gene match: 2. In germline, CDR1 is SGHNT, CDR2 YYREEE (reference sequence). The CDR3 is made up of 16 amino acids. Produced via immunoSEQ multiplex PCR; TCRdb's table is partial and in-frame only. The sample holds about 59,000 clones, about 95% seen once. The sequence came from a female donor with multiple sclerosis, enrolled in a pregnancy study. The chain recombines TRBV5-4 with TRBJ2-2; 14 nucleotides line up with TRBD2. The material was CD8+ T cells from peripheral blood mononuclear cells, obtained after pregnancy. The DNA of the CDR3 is TGTGCCAGCAGCTCCGGACTAGCGGGAGGCACCGGGGAGCTGTTTTTT. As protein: CASSSGLAGGTGELFF.